This TCR beta chain comes out of a study of blood T cell repertoires in COVID-19. As for the study in general: Researchers got acute and convalescent COVID-19 samples from the United States, Italy and Spain.

Germline loops: CDR1 SGHTS, CDR2 YDEGEE. The CDR3 sequence is 16 residues long. With 3 bases clipped from V and 2 bases from J, the junction kept 4 bases outside the gene matches. This table comes from immunoSEQ multiplex PCR, and its TCRdb copy is limited to in-frame clones, with some not included. The table has approximately 66,000 clones, 73% seen once. The source material was peripheral blood. The clonotype was recovered from a man in his 60s with acute or convalescent COVID-19. The chain employs TRBV5-8 and TRBJ2-6; TRBD2 matches at 8 bases. CDR3 sequence (DNA): TGTGCCAGCAGCTCGGGGGGGGCGCCTGGGGCCAACGTCCTGACTTTC. It encodes CASSSGGAPGANVLTF. Together with reference TRBV5-8 and TRBJ2-6, the CDR3 gives the full variable domain: EAGVTQSPTHLIKTRGQQATLRCSPISGHTSVYWYQQALGLGLQFLLWYDEGEERNRGNFPPRFSGRQFPNYSSELNVNALELEDSALYLCASSSGGAPGANVLTFGAGSRLTVL.